The next 23 T cell receptor beta chains were all read from a single sample in a study of immune evolution from preneoplasia to lung adenocarcinoma. Assay: immunoSEQ multiplex PCR; the TCRdb copy retains only in-frame clones and omits some. The profile shows 15,000 or so clones, roughly 87% of them singletons. The sequenced sample was FFPE lung adenocarcinoma in situ tissue. Every receptor here comes from a donor aged 70 or over with lung adenocarcinoma.

In its sample, this clone was seen once. The genes are TRBV5-1 and TRBJ2-1, with 7 bases fitting TRBD2. Germline lookup yields CDR1 SGHRS and CDR2 YFSETQ. This CDR3 comprises 15 residues. J was trimmed by 7 bases and V by 5 bases; bases with no gene match: 12. The CDR3 region is CASRPTSMVRNEQFF. Written as DNA, the CDR3 is TGCGCCAGCAGGCCGACTAGCATGGTACGGAATGAGCAGTTCTTC.

The gene calls are TRBV18 and TRBJ2-7; tentative D call: TRBD1 (6 bases). The CDR3 is made up of 16 amino acids. V gave up 3 bases and J gave up 2 bases, with 17 bases separating them. Germline assignment: CDR1 KGHSH and CDR2 LQKENI. CDR3 amino acids: CASSPSLDRSTYEQYF. The CDR3 nucleotides read TGTGCCAGCTCACCTTCCTTAGACAGGTCGACCTACGAGCAGTACTTC.

The chain carries TRBV30 and TRBJ1-4, with a possible D match to TRBD1 (5 bases). This CDR3 region has 14 residues. The V end lost 4 bases, the J end lost 4 bases, and 13 bases lay between the germline ends. Germline assignment: CDR1 GTSNPN and CDR2 SVGIG (reference sequence). The CDR3: CAWTYGGGNEKLFF. In DNA, the CDR3 is TGTGCCTGGACCTACGGGGGGGGTAATGAAAAACTGTTTTTT. Full variable domain (remainder filled in from reference TRBV30 and TRBJ1-4): SQTIHQWPATLVQPVGSPLSLECTVEGTSNPNLYWYRQAAGRGLQLLFYSVGIGQISSEVPQNLSASRPQDRQFILSSKKLLLSDSGFYLCAWTYGGGNEKLFFGSGTQLSVL.

V gene TRBV6-1 combines with J gene TRBJ2-1; D might be TRBD1 (6 bases). The CDR3 spans 15 residues. V was cut by 0 bases and J by 7 bases, with 13 bases left in between. Germline CDR1 and CDR2: MNHNS and SASEGT. The CDR3 region has the DNA TGTGCCAGCAGTGAAGCGGGGGCAGGGATGAATGAGCAGTTCTTC. Amino acids: CASSEAGAGMNEQFF.

This clone was picked up one time. V is TRBV11-3 and J is TRBJ2-1; 7 bases align to TRBD2. Germline CDR1 is SGHNT and CDR2 is YENEEA. The CDR3 extends over 15 amino acids. V lost 0 bases to trimming and J lost 7 bases; unmatched junction nucleotides: 6. CDR3 nucleotides: TGTGCCAGCAGCTTAGACGGCGGGAGCACGAATGAGCAGTTCTTC. The encoded protein is CASSLDGGSTNEQFF.

The gene calls are TRBV28 and TRBJ2-2, with 9 nucleotides matching TRBD2. From germline, CDR1 is MDHEN and CDR2 SYDVKM. This CDR3 is 15 amino acids long. V trimming: 6 bases; J trimming: 4 bases; junction bases outside the gene matches: 6. DNA of the CDR3: TGTGCCAGCAGCTCTCTAGCGGGAACCACCGGGGAGCTGTTTTTT. It yields the protein CASSSLAGTTGELFF. The whole variable domain, filled in from reference TRBV28 and TRBJ2-2, reads DVKVTQSSRYLVKRTGEKVFLECVQDMDHENMFWYRQDPGLGLRLIYFSYDVKMKEKGDIPEGYSVSREKKERFSLILESASTNQTSMYLCASSSLAGTTGELFFGEGSRLTVL.

This clone occurred once. The rearrangement joins TRBV6-5 to TRBJ1-2; D gene uncertain. The length of the CDR3 is 13 residues. Trimming took off 5 bases at V and 9 bases at J, with 16 bases between the two ends. Germline lookup yields CDR1 MNHEY and CDR2 SVGAGI. The chain's CDR3 is CASSRVRPVSYTF. DNA for the CDR3: TGTGCCAGCAGTAGGGTCAGGCCTGTCAGCTACACCTTC.

The chain employs TRBV6-5 and TRBJ1-4; weak D call: TRBD1 (6 bases). Germline CDR1 is MNHEY and CDR2 is SVGAGI. V lost 2 bases and J 3 bases, leaving 13 bases between the germline ends. The CDR3 loop spans 16 amino acids. Written as DNA, the CDR3 is TGTGCCAGCAGTTACAAGGAAGAGGGGGCTAATGAAAAACTGTTTTTT. Protein product: CASSYKEEGANEKLFF.

The genes are TRBV19 and TRBJ1-2; the D gene is possibly TRBD1 (6 bases). Trimming took 7 bases from V and 2 from J, leaving 11 bases between them. The CDR3 runs 13 residues. Germline-derived CDR1 and CDR2 are LNHDA and SQIVND (reference sequence). CDR3: CASNNQGNYGYTF. In DNA, the CDR3 is TGTGCCAGTAATAACCAGGGGAACTATGGCTACACCTTC.

The chain carries TRBV2 and TRBJ1-1, with 8 bases aligning to TRBD1. Germline CDR1 and CDR2: SNHLY and FYNNEI. Trimming took 3 bases from V and 8 from J; bases not matched to a gene: 5. CDR3 length: 13 amino acids. The CDR3 spells CASSDRGPFEAFF. CDR3 DNA: TGTGCCAGCAGTGACAGGGGGCCCTTCGAAGCTTTCTTT.

V is TRBV10-2 and J is TRBJ2-1; TRBD2 matches at 8 bases. Germline V gene sequence: CDR1 WSHSY, CDR2 SAAADI. V lost 7 bases to trimming and J lost 8 bases; unmatched junction nucleotides: 13. The CDR3 has 15 residues. DNA for the CDR3: TGCGCCAGCACCGGAGGGACTAGTCGGGGGGATGAGCAGTTCTTC. Residues: CASTGGTSRGDEQFF.

This clone was recorded a few times. V gene TRBV13 combines with J gene TRBJ2-7; D is tentatively TRBD1 or TRBD2 (5 bases each). V gave up 5 bases and J gave up 5 bases, with 13 bases separating them. The CDR3 is 13 amino acids. Germline assignment: CDR1 PRHDT and CDR2 FYEKMQ (reference sequence). The CDR3 sequence is CASSRVGGNEQYF. CDR3 sequence (DNA): TGTGCCAGCAGCCGCGTTGGGGGTAACGAGCAGTACTTC.

The chain is built from TRBV9 and TRBJ2-5, with TRBD2 matching 7 bases. V shed 0 bases and J 0 bases; nucleotides not matched to a gene: 14. CDR1 SGDLS and CDR2 YYNGEE come from the germline V gene. The CDR3 is 19 residues long. CDR3 bases: TGTGCCAGCAGCGTAGCTTTGGGGGGGTTAGCGGAAGACCAAGAGACCCAGTACTTC. Translated: CASSVALGGLAEDQETQYF.

V usage is TRBV25-1 and J usage is TRBJ2-5, with 8 positions matching TRBD1. J gave up 1 base and V 2 bases, and 6 bases lay outside the gene matches. This CDR3 comprises 16 residues. The V gene's germline CDR1 is MGHDK and CDR2 SYGVNS. CDR3 bases: TGTGCCAGCAGTGAACAGGGGGCGCAGGGCCAAGAGACCCAGTACTTC. Translated, it gives CASSEQGAQGQETQYF.

This clone appeared once. This chain connects TRBV29-1 to TRBJ2-3, with D possibly being TRBD1 or TRBD2 (5 bases each). The CDR3 sequence is 15 residues long. Trimming took 6 bases from V and 1 from J, leaving 17 bases between them. Germline CDR1 and CDR2: SQVTM and ANQGSEA. CDR3 amino acids: CSVETREKGTDTQYF. CDR3 bases: TGCAGCGTCGAGACCAGGGAGAAGGGCACAGATACGCAGTATTTT.

The rearrangement links TRBV5-6 to TRBJ1-4, with a tentative D call TRBD1 (5 bases). This CDR3 has 16 amino acids. The germline V gene has CDR1 SGHDT and CDR2 YYEEEE. V was shortened by 0 bases and J by 8 bases, with 17 bases between the two germline ends. The CDR3 region has the DNA TGTGCCAGCAGCTTGGCCCAGGGAAGGCTGGGCGAAAAACTGTTTTTT. This codes for CASSLAQGRLGEKLFF.

This chain uses TRBV7-2 with TRBJ2-2, with no clear D. V shed 1 base and J shed 6 bases, with 6 bases lying between them. Germline V lookup: CDR1 SGHTA, CDR2 FQGNSA. This CDR3 has 13 residues. The CDR3 DNA is TGTGCCAGCAGCTTAGTTGTACCCGGGGAGCTGTTTTTT. It specifies CASSLVVPGELFF.

The chain uses TRBV10-2 and TRBJ2-1; TRBD2 matches 15 bases. Germline lookup yields CDR1 WSHSY and CDR2 SAAADI. The CDR3 runs to 21 residues. CDR3 nucleotides: TGCGCGACCAACCGGGACAGAGGACTAGCGGGAGGGCGGGGCTCCTACAATGAGCAGTTCTTC. This translates into CATNRDRGLAGGRGSYNEQFF.

The rearrangement joins TRBV19 to TRBJ1-1; no reliable D call. From germline, CDR1 is LNHDA and CDR2 SQIVND (reference sequence). This CDR3 contains 14 residues. V gave up 7 bases and J gave up 1 base, with 13 bases separating them. The CDR3 bases are TGTGCCAGTATGCCCCAGTGGGGGAACACTGAAGCTTTCTTT. This translates into CASMPQWGNTEAFF.

The genes are TRBV5-4 and TRBJ2-6, with 8 positions matching TRBD1. Trimming took 4 bases from V and 1 from J; bases not matched to a gene: 7. CDR3 length: 17 residues. Per the germline V gene, CDR1 is SGHNT and CDR2 is YYREEE (reference sequence). The CDR3 spells CASSPTGDLSGANVLTF. The CDR3 bases are TGTGCCAGCAGCCCGACAGGGGACCTTTCTGGGGCCAACGTCCTGACTTTC.

This clone has just a few counts. The chain couples TRBV28 to TRBJ1-5; D gene ambiguous. CDR1 is MDHEN and CDR2 is SYDVKM in the germline V gene. The length of the CDR3 is 14 residues. The ends were cut back, 3 bases at V and 5 bases at J, with 11 bases in the middle. Here the CDR3 DNA reads TGTGCCAGCAGTTTGGTGGGAGGTGATCAGCCCCAGCATTTT. Translation gives CASSLVGGDQPQHF.

This chain connects TRBV5-8 to TRBJ1-6; maybe TRBD1 (5 bases). Trimming stripped 0 bases from V and 7 bases from J, with 8 bases between. Germline CDR1 is SGHTS and CDR2 is YDEGEE. This CDR3 contains 14 residues. The CDR3 DNA sequence: TGTGCCAGCAGCTTGGGGGGGATCAATTCACCCCTCCACTTT. Protein product: CASSLGGINSPLHF. The full variable domain, with the rest looked up from reference TRBV5-8 and TRBJ1-6, is EAGVTQSPTHLIKTRGQQATLRCSPISGHTSVYWYQQALGLGLQFLLWYDEGEERNRGNFPPRFSGRQFPNYSSELNVNALELEDSALYLCASSLGGINSPLHFGNGTRLTVT.

The rearrangement joins TRBV5-1 to TRBJ1-1; the D gene is possibly TRBD1 (5 bases). The CDR3 is 16 residues long. Trimming took off 3 bases at V and 4 bases at J, with 19 bases between the two ends. In germline, CDR1 is SGHRS, CDR2 YFSETQ. The CDR3 loop is CASSSNSGSSFTEAFF. The CDR3, as DNA: TGCGCCAGCAGCTCAAATTCAGGGTCGTCTTTCACTGAAGCTTTCTTT.